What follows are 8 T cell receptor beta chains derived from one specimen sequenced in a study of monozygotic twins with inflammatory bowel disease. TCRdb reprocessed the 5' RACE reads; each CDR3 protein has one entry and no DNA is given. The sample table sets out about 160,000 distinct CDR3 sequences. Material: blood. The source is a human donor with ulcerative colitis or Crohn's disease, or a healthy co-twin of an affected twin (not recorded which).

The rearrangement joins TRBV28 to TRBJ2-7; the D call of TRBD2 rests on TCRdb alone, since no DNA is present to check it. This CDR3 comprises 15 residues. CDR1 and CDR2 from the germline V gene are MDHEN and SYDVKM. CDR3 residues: CASRSLGEGTVEQYF.

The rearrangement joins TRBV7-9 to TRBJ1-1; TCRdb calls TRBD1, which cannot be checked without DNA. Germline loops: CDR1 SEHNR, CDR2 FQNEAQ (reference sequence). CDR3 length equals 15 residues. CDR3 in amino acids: CASSSTPTAGAEAFF.

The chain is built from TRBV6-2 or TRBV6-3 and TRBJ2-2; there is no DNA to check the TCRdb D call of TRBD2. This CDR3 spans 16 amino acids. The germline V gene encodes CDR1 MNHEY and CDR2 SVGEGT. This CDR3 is CASSPLAGGFTGELFF.

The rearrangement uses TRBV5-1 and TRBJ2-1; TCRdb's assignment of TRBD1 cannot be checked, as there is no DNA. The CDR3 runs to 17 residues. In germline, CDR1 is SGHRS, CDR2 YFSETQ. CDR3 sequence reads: CASSFVWGAGQYNEQFF.

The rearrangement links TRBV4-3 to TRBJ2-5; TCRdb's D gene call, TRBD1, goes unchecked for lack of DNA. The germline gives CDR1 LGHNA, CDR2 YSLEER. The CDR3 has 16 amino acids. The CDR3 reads CASSQEWRGSRETQYF.

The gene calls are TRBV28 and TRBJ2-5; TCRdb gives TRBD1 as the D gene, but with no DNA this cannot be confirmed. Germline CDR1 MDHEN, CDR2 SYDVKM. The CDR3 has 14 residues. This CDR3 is CASSLIEGGETQYF.

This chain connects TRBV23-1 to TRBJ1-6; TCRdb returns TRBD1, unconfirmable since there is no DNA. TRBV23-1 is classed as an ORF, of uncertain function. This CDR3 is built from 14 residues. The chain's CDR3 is CASTITGRQSPLHF.

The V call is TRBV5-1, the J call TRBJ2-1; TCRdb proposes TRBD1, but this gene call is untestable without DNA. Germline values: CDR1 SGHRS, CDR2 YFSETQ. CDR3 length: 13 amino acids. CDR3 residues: CASSPRGFNEQFF.